This T cell receptor (beta chain) was profiled in a study of tumor T cells in aggressive B-cell lymphoma. The CDR3 contains 16 residues. Per germline, CDR1 SGHAT and CDR2 FQNNGV. V lost 5 bases to trimming and J lost 0 bases; unmatched junction nucleotides: 7. Method: immunoSEQ multiplex PCR; TCRdb's copy keeps in-frame clones and lacks some. The sample comprises a few thousand clones, more than 75% of which are singletons, and roughly 5.1% rests with the top ten. The J gene is TRBJ1-1, the V gene TRBV11-2; 9 nucleotides line up with TRBD1. Sequencing was carried out using tumor tissue. The clonotype was recovered from an adult with diffuse large B cell lymphoma. Written as DNA, the CDR3 is TGTGCCAGCAGCCTTAGGGGACAGGGATTGAACACTGAAGCTTTCTTT. It specifies CASSLRGQGLNTEAFF.